This TCR beta chain was retrieved from a study of T cell responses to AZD1222 COVID-19 vaccine. Sequencing was performed with immunoSEQ multiplex PCR; in TCRdb, only in-frame clones are kept and a portion is missing. The top ten clones hold 6% to 8.5% of a sample with fewer than 85,000 clones, about 91% of them seen once. V was pared by 1 base and J by 8 bases, with 5 bases between. This CDR3 is 12 amino acids long. Comment on this clone: Its matching antigen is unknown.

The study, taken as a whole, reports: A mostly white British donor set with more females was recruited, and clonal diversity was possibly underestimated. There were vaccine-associated CD4 TCRs across spike, dominant at 160-218 and 743-854.

This clonotype was sampled from an adult in good health. This sequence joins TRBV12-3 or TRBV12-4 and TRBJ1-4; D uncertain. This specimen consisted of peripheral blood, obtained on day 0 of MenACWY control vaccination. This CDR3 is CASSLGAEKLFF. The CDR3 coding sequence is TGTGCCAGCAGTTTAGGAGCGGAAAAACTGTTTTTT.